The source of this TCR beta chain is a study of blood T cell repertoires in COVID-19. Study at large: The analysed material was cDNA or gDNA that came from T cells, B-cell-depleted T cells, or PBMCs.

Original methodology: It was from reference gene primer amplification that nucleated cell counts were estimated. TCRdb's table, derived via immunoSEQ multiplex PCR, lists solely in-frame clones and lacks some. V and J calls and clone size are given by that table; D and trimming were obtained from the DNA. The sample lists 95,000 to 150,000 clones; almost 80% were seen once. The CDR3 has 15 amino acids. V lost 4 bases to trimming and J lost 6 bases; unmatched junction nucleotides: 6. Germline CDR1 reads LGHNA; CDR2 reads YNFKEQ. The rearrangement joins TRBV4-2 to TRBJ2-2; 9 positions agree with TRBD2. This TCR derives from a human donor in a cohort sampled during active COVID-19. The sequencing sample was made of peripheral blood. The CDR3 DNA is TGTGCCAGCAGCCCGTTATTAGCGGGAGCCGGGGAGCTGTTTTTT. This translates into CASSPLLAGAGELFF.